Listed here are 21 T cell receptor beta chains from one sample, sequenced in a study of T cells in Graves' hyperthyroidism and ophthalmopathy. RNA transcripts were the template for amplifying TCR beta CDR3 regions. With the HTBI primer set, the TCR CDR3 went through a first round of RT-PCR. Using its own MiXCR run on the multiplex PCR reads, TCRdb lists one record per CDR3 protein. The sample consists of nearly 600,000 distinct CDR3 sequences, 14% of them appearing once. The sequencing sample was made of blood. These receptors came from a woman between 18 and 29 years old with Graves' ophthalmopathy.

This clonotype was found many times. The chain recombines TRBV12-3 or TRBV12-4 with TRBJ2-5; D is uncertain. There are 13 residues in the CDR3. Trimming left V 3 bases short and J 4 bases short, with 9 bases between. This CDR3 is CASSFGEGETQYF. CDR3 sequence (DNA): TGTGCCAGCAGTTTCGGCGAAGGAGAGACCCAGTACTTC.

This clonotype was detected many times. V is TRBV20-1 and J is TRBJ1-1, with D maybe TRBD1 (6 bases). This CDR3 is 14 amino acids long. V shed 4 bases and J shed 1 base, with 13 bases lying between them. In germline, CDR1 is DFQATT, CDR2 SNEGSKA (reference sequence). This chain's CDR3 is CSATQGLRNTEAFF. The CDR3 DNA is TGCAGTGCTACTCAGGGGTTGAGGAACACTGAAGCTTTCTTT.

This clonotype appeared many times. This sequence joins TRBV6-6 and TRBJ2-3; weak D call: TRBD2 (6 bases). The CDR3 has 15 residues. Germline CDR1 and CDR2: MNHNY and SVGAGI (reference sequence). V lost 0 bases and J 5 bases, leaving 12 bases between the germline ends. For the CDR3, the DNA is TGTGCCAGCAGTTACTCGGGAGGACCCGGAGATACGCAGTATTTT. Its protein product is CASSYSGGPGDTQYF.

This chain connects TRBV9 to TRBJ1-2; possibly TRBD1 for D (5 bases). This CDR3 has 13 amino acids. V lost 1 base and J 5 bases, leaving 9 bases between the germline ends. Germline CDR1 is SGDLS and CDR2 is YYNGEE. The CDR3 DNA follows: TGTGCCAGCAGCGTAATAAGGGGTTATGGCTACACCTTC. It is translated as CASSVIRGYGYTF.

This clonotype was counted only a few times. Relative to the germline gene, one junction end is altered; a read error may explain this. The gene calls are TRBV29-1 and TRBJ2-5; 8 bases line up with TRBD2. From germline, CDR1 is SQVTM and CDR2 ANQGSEA. The length of the CDR3 is 14 residues. DNA for the CDR3: TGCAGCTTCATCGGGGGGGGCGGAAAAGAGACCCAATACTTC. This sequence encodes CSFIGGGGKETQYF.

This clonotype was recorded at least ten times. The chain joins TRBV12-3 or TRBV12-4 to TRBJ1-5, with 8 positions matching TRBD1. The trim removed 3 bases at V and 7 bases at J, leaving 2 bases unmatched. This CDR3 region has 13 residues. The CDR3 DNA follows: TGTGCCAGCAGTTTCGACAGGGGCCAGCCCCAGCATTTT. This translates into CASSFDRGQPQHF.

This clonotype was found many times. The J gene is TRBJ2-1, the V gene TRBV11-2, with 7 bases fitting TRBD2. This CDR3 region has 15 residues. Germline lookup yields CDR1 SGHAT and CDR2 FQNNGV. Germline trimming cut 5 bases from V and 4 bases from J; bases unmatched to any gene: 8. The CDR3 sequence: CASSPLSGDYNEQFF. CDR3 DNA sequence: TGTGCCAGCAGCCCGTTAAGCGGGGATTACAATGAGCAGTTCTTC.

Ten or more counts support this clonotype. V and J are TRBV20-1 and TRBJ2-7; D may match TRBD1 or TRBD2 (5 bases each). CDR1 is DFQATT and CDR2 is SNEGSKA in the germline V gene (reference sequence). CDR3 length equals 13 residues. Between the trimmed V and J ends, which lost 6 bases and 2 bases, there was a span of 14 bases. DNA of the CDR3: TGCAGTGCGACCCGGGACGGCACCTACGAGCAGTACTTC. This sequence encodes CSATRDGTYEQYF.

This clonotype was counted many times. CDR3 bases: TGTGCCAGCAGCCGGGAGGCTAGCGGGAACACCGGGGAGCTGTTTTTT. Its translation is CASSREASGNTGELFF. The rearrangement links TRBV3-1 to TRBJ2-2; 7 bases match TRBD2. The CDR3 is made up of 16 amino acids. Germline V CDR1 and CDR2: LGHDT, YNNKEL (reference sequence). The V gene end was trimmed by 4 bases and the J gene end by 1 base; junction bases not matched to a gene: 6.

At least ten counts were recorded for this clonotype. The genes are TRBV11-1 and TRBJ2-1, with 9 bases aligning to TRBD2. CDR3 length equals 16 residues. Germline values: CDR1 SGHAT, CDR2 FQDESV (reference sequence). Trimming cost V 5 bases and J 4 bases; bases outside gene matches: 9. Here the CDR3 DNA reads TGTGCCAGCAGCGACCGGAGGGGACTAGCTTACAATGAGCAGTTCTTC. This encodes CASSDRRGLAYNEQFF.

The chain employs TRBV7-9 and TRBJ2-1; 8 bases agree with TRBD2. The V gene end was trimmed by 7 bases and the J gene end by 0 bases; junction bases not matched to a gene: 5. This CDR3 has 15 residues. CDR1 SEHNR and CDR2 FQNEAQ come from the germline V gene (reference sequence). Here the CDR3 reads CASTDSGASYNEQFF. The CDR3 coding sequence is TGTGCCAGCACCGATAGCGGGGCCTCCTACAATGAGCAGTTCTTC.

The chain links TRBV4-2 to TRBJ2-1; 8 nucleotides agree with TRBD2. V lost 8 bases and J lost 3; bases outside the gene matches: 6. Germline assignment: CDR1 LGHNA and CDR2 YNFKEQ. CDR3 length: 14 residues. The CDR3 DNA sequence: TGTGCCAGCGAGAGCGGGAGAGGCTACAATGAGCAGTTCTTC. Translation gives CASESGRGYNEQFF.

Concerning this clonotype itself: A much larger clone differs by one base, so this may be a read error. J is TRBJ2-7 and V is TRBV3-1; 10 bases fit TRBD1. Germline assignment: CDR1 LGHDT and CDR2 YNNKEL (reference sequence). Losses at the gene ends were 3 bases for V and 2 bases for J; bases not matched to a gene: 4. The CDR3 totals 15 residues. Written as DNA, the CDR3 is TGTGCCAGCAGCCAGGGACAGGGGACCGCCTACGAGCAGTACTTC. Encoded protein: CASSQGQGTAYEQYF.

At least ten counts were recorded for this clonotype. The CDR3 coding sequence is TGCGCCAGCAGCTTGGTTGGGGGCCAGCGTGAGACCCAGTACTTC. It is translated as CASSLVGGQRETQYF. The chain employs TRBV5-1 and TRBJ2-5; possibly TRBD1 for D (6 bases). Germline-derived CDR1 and CDR2 are SGHRS and YFSETQ. This CDR3 is built from 15 residues. Trimming removed 0 bases from V and 5 bases from J, with 14 bases in between.

This clonotype has a count of ten or more. This sequence joins TRBV12-3 or TRBV12-4 and TRBJ2-5; no clear D gene. Trimming shortened V by 5 bases and J by 7 bases, and 17 bases separated the two germline ends. The CDR3 is 14 residues long. This chain's CDR3 is CASSGGASVRTQYF. As DNA, the CDR3 is TGTGCCAGCAGTGGCGGCGCCTCTGTTAGGACCCAGTACTTC.

This clonotype was recorded at least ten times. This sequence joins TRBV11-3 and TRBJ2-3; a possible D gene is TRBD2 (5 bases). The length of the CDR3 is 13 residues. Germline values: CDR1 SGHNT, CDR2 YENEEA. Trimming shortened V by 3 bases and J by 6 bases, and 10 bases separated the two germline ends. The CDR3 DNA is TGTGCCAGCAGCTTCGCGAGGAGGGATACGCAGTATTTT. As protein: CASSFARRDTQYF.

In this sample, this clonotype turned up many times. The chain joins TRBV28 to TRBJ2-7, with D possibly being TRBD1 (6 bases). Per germline, CDR1 MDHEN and CDR2 SYDVKM. Trimming removed 6 bases at V and 2 bases at J, with 14 bases between. The CDR3 is 14 amino acids. In DNA form, the CDR3 reads TGTGCCAGCAGGGACAGAATCCGAACCTACGAGCAGTACTTC. Encoded protein: CASRDRIRTYEQYF.

As DNA, the CDR3 is TGTGCCAGCAGCGTAGCAACAGGAAGCTTTGCTTTCTTT. This encodes CASSVATGSFAFF. V gene TRBV9 combines with J gene TRBJ1-1, with D possibly TRBD1 on 5 matching bases. The ends were cut back, 0 bases at V and 11 bases at J, with 14 bases in the middle. The CDR3 is made up of 13 amino acids. Germline V gene lookup returns CDR1 SGDLS and CDR2 YYNGEE. Complete variable domain (other parts from reference TRBV9 and TRBJ1-1): DSGVTQTPKHLITATGQRVTLRCSPRSGDLSVYWYQQSLDQGLQFLIQYYNGEERAKGNILERFSAQQFPDLHSELNLSSLELGDSALYFCASSVATGSFAFFGQGTRLTVV.

This clonotype appeared a few times. The chain is built from TRBV6-2 or TRBV6-3 and TRBJ2-7, with D hard to call. This CDR3 has 12 amino acids. Germline V gives CDR1 MNHEY, CDR2 SVGEGT. Trimming took off 7 bases at V and 4 bases at J, with 11 bases between the two ends. The CDR3 DNA reads as TGTGCCAGCATCGACGGGTTTTACGAGCAGTACTTC. It yields the protein CASIDGFYEQYF.

V gene TRBV7-9 combines with J gene TRBJ2-2; TRBD1 matches at 8 bases. The CDR3 runs to 16 residues. Germline loops: CDR1 SEHNR, CDR2 FQNEAQ (reference sequence). Losses at the gene ends were 2 bases for V and 3 bases for J; bases not matched to a gene: 5. The chain's CDR3 is CASSLFVTGDTGELFF. The CDR3 nucleotides read TGTGCCAGCAGCTTATTCGTGACAGGGGACACCGGGGAGCTGTTTTTT.

This clonotype was counted only a few times. The chain has TRBV20-1 and TRBJ1-5; D gene ambiguous. The V and J ends lost 1 base and 2 bases respectively, with 9 bases between them. The CDR3 length is 14 residues. Germline-derived CDR1 and CDR2 are DFQATT and SNEGSKA (reference sequence). For the CDR3, the DNA is TGCAGTGCTAGAGTAGGGCTGGGCAATCAGCCCCAGCATTTT. This encodes CSARVGLGNQPQHF.